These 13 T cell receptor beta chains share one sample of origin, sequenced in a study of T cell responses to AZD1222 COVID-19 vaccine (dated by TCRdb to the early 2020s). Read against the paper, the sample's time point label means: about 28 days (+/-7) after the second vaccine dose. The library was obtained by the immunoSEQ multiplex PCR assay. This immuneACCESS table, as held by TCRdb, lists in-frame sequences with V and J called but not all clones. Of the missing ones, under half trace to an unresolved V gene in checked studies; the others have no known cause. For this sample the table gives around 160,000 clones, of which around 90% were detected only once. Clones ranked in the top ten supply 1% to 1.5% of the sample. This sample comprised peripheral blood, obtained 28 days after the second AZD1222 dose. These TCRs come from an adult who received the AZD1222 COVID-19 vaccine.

CDR3 region: CASSFSGASSYNEQFF. CDR3 DNA sequence: TGTGCCAGCAGCTTTAGCGGGGCGAGCTCCTACAATGAGCAGTTCTTC. This chain joins TRBV7-2 and TRBJ2-1; 8 positions match TRBD2. This CDR3 is 16 amino acids long. In germline, CDR1 is SGHTA, CDR2 FQGNSA. Trimming took 3 bases from V and 0 from J; bases not matched to a gene: 4. The full variable domain, with the rest looked up from reference TRBV7-2 and TRBJ2-1, is GAGVSQSPSNKVTEKGKDVELRCDPISGHTALYWYRQSLGQGLEFLIYFQGNSAPDKSGLPSDRFSAERTGGSVSTLTIQRTQQEDSAVYLCASSFSGASSYNEQFFGPGTRLTVL.

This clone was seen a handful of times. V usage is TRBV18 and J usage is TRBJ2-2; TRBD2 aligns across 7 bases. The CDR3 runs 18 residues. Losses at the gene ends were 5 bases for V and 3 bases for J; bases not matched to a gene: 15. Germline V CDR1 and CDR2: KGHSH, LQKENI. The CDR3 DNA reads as TGTGCCAGCTCAACGAGCGCCGTGACTAGCTGGGACACCGGGGAGCTGTTTTTT. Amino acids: CASSTSAVTSWDTGELFF.

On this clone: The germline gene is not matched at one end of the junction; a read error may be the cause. The CDR3 nucleotides read TGTGCTAGCAGCTCGGGACTCGGCCAGAAAGAGACCCAGTACTTC. Translation gives CASSSGLGQKETQYF. The chain uses TRBV7-7 and TRBJ2-5; D perhaps matches TRBD2 (6 bases). The germline V gene has CDR1 SSHAT and CDR2 FNYEAQ (reference sequence). The CDR3 consists of 15 residues.

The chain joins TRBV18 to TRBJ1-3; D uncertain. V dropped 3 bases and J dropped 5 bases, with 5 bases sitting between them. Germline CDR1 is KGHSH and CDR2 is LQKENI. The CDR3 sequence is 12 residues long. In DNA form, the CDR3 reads TGTGCCAGCTCACCCGAAAGAAACACCATATATTTT. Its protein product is CASSPERNTIYF.

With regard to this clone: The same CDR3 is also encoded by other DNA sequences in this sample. The CDR3: CASSEASNTEAFF. CDR3 DNA: TGTGCCAGCAGTGAAGCCTCCAACACTGAAGCTTTCTTT. The chain uses TRBV2 and TRBJ1-1; D remains ambiguous. CDR3 size: 13 residues. With 0 bases removed from V and 2 bases from J, the gap between germline ends came to 4 bases. Germline CDR1 SNHLY, CDR2 FYNNEI.

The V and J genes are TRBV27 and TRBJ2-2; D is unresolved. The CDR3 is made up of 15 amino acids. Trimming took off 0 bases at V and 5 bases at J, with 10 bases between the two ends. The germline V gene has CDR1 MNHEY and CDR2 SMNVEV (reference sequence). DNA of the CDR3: TGTGCCAGCAGTTTATCCGGAGTATGGACCGGGGAGCTGTTTTTT. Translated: CASSLSGVWTGELFF.

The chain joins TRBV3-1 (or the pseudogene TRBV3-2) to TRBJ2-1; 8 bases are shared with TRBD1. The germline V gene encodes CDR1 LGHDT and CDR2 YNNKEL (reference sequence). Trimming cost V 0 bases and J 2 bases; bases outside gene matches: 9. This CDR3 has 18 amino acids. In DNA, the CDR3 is TGTGCCAGCAGCCAAGATTGGTCGGGACAGGATACCTACAATGAGCAGTTCTTC. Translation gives CASSQDWSGQDTYNEQFF.

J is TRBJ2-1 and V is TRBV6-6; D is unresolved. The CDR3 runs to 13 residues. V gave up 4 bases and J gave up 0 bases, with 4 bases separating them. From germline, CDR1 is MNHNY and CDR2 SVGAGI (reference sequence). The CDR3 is CASSWVSYNEQFF. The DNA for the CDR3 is TGTGCCAGCAGTTGGGTCTCCTACAATGAGCAGTTCTTC.

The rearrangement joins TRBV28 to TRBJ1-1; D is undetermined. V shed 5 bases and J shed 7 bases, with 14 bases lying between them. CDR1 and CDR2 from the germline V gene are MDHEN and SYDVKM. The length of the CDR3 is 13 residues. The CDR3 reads CASSPPRPSEAFF. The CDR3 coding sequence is TGTGCCAGCAGTCCCCCCAGGCCCAGTGAAGCTTTCTTT. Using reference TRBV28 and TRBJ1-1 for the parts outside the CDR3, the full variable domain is DVKVTQSSRYLVKRTGEKVFLECVQDMDHENMFWYRQDPGLGLRLIYFSYDVKMKEKGDIPEGYSVSREKKERFSLILESASTNQTSMYLCASSPPRPSEAFFGQGTRLTVV.

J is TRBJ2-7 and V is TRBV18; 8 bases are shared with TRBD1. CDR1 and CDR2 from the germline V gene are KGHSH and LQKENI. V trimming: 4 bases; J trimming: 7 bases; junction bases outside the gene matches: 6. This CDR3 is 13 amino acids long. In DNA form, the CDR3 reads TGTGCCAGCTCACTTGGGACAGGCCAAGAGCAGTACTTC. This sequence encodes CASSLGTGQEQYF.

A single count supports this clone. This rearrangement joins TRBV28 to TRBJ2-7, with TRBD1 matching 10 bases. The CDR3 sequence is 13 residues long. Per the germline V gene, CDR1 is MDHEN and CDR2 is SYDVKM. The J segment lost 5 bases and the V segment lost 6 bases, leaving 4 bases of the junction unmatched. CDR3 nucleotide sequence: TGTGCCAGCAGGGGACAGGGGTGGAACGAGCAGTACTTC. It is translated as CASRGQGWNEQYF.

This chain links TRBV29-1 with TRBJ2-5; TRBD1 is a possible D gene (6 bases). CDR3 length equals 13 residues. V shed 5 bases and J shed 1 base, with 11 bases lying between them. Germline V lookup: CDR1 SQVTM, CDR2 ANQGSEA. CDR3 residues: CSVLGQFQETQYF. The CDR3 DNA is TGCAGCGTTCTTGGACAGTTCCAAGAGACCCAGTACTTC.

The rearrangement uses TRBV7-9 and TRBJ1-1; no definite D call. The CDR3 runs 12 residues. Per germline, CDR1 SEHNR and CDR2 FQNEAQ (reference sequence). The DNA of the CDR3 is TGTGTTGGATCAGCTCTGAACACTGAAGCTTTCTTT. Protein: CVGSALNTEAFF.